A selection of T cell receptor beta chains follows, all from one sample in a study of blood T cell repertoires in COVID-19. Sequencing was performed with immunoSEQ multiplex PCR; in TCRdb, only in-frame clones are kept and a portion is missing. The sample includes some 180,000 clones, about 80% of them seen just once. Sequencing was done on a sample of PBMCs or T cells enriched from blood (not recorded which). These receptors all stem from a woman in her sixties with acute COVID-19. Each CDR3 is given with its conserved first and last residue. A D gene is named only where the DNA matches it firmly. Clone size is given for some rows only: seen once, a few or many times, or a class if the clone is expanded.

>TRBJ2-1|.|TRBV7-2|.
TGTGCCAGCAGCTTACAAGCGGATATTTCCTACAATGAGCAGTTCTTC
CASSLQADISYNEQFF
>TRBJ2-1|.|TRBV11-2|TRBD1
TGTGCCAGCAGCTTAGATTGGGACAGGGGACACAATGAGCAGTTCTTC
CASSLDWDRGHNEQFF
>TRBJ2-4|.|TRBV4-3|TRBD1
TGCGCCAGCAGCCTCCATACGGGACAGGGCAAAAACATTCAGTACTTC
CASSLHTGQGKNIQYF
>TRBJ1-2|.|TRBV2|TRBD1
TGTGCCAGCAGCGTTACAGGGGGCTTAGGGTATGGCTACACCTTC
CASSVTGGLGYGYTF
>TRBJ1-5|.|TRBV7-2|.
TGTGCCAGCAGCTTAGGGACAGTTCTCAGCAATCAGCCCCAGCATTTT
CASSLGTVLSNQPQHF
>TRBJ2-1|.|TRBV6-5|TRBD1
TGTGCCAGCAGTTTCGGGACAGGGCGCCGCAGTGAGCAGTTCTTC
CASSFGTGRRSEQFF
>TRBJ1-1|.|TRBV6-4|.
TGTGCCACTTCTTCGGCGGGGAATCTTTTGGGCACTGAAGCTTTCTTT
CATSSAGNLLGTEAFF
>TRBJ2-4|once|TRBV12-3/TRBV12-4|.
TGTGCCAGCAGCATAGCCAAAAACATTCAGTACTTC
CASSIAKNIQYF
>TRBJ1-1|.|TRBV6-6|.
TGTGCCAGCAGTTATGGGGGGGCTGAAGCTTTCTTT
CASSYGGAEAFF
>TRBJ2-2|once|TRBV30|TRBD2
TGTGCCTGGAGTGTAGGCGGGGGGAAGTTATTTTCCGGGGAGCTGTTTTTT
CAWSVGGGKLFSGELFF
>TRBJ1-2|.|TRBV12-3/TRBV12-4|.
TGTGCCAGCAGTGTACAGGGTACTATAGGCTACACCTTC
CASSVQGTIGYTF
>TRBJ2-3|.|TRBV10-2|.
TGCGCCAGCAGTGAGCCACTAGCAGTAGTGCAGTATTTT
CASSEPLAVVQYF
>TRBJ1-3|.|TRBV11-3|.
TGTGCCAGCAGCTCCCCCAGGGTAGGACCTGGAAACACCATATATTTT
CASSSPRVGPGNTIYF
>TRBJ2-3|.|TRBV6-2/TRBV6-3|TRBD1
TGTGCCAGCAGTCCCAGGACAGGGAAGGGCACAGATACGCAGTATTTT
CASSPRTGKGTDTQYF
>TRBJ1-6|.|TRBV19|TRBD1
TGTGCCAGTAGTTGGCCAGGACAGGGGGGGTCACCCCTCCACTTT
CASSWPGQGGSPLHF
>TRBJ2-5|.|TRBV7-7|TRBD2
TGTGCCAGCAGCTATGGGGGACTAGCGGGAAGGGAGACCCAGTACTTC
CASSYGGLAGRETQYF
>TRBJ2-2|once|TRBV7-9|.
TGTGCCAGCAGCTTACGCGAGTGGGAGCTGTTTTTT
CASSLREWELFF
>TRBJ2-1|.|TRBV3-1/TRBV3-2|TRBD2
TGTGCCAGCAGCCAAGGACTAGCGGGAGATGAGCAGTTCTTC
CASSQGLAGDEQFF
>TRBJ2-1|.|TRBV5-4|TRBD1
TGTGCCAGCAGCTTGCAGGGGGCTTGGAATGAGCAGTTCTTC
CASSLQGAWNEQFF
>TRBJ2-7|.|TRBV14|TRBD2
TGTGCCAGCAGCCCCGGACTAGCGGGCTACGAGCAGTACTTC
CASSPGLAGYEQYF
>TRBJ2-1|few|TRBV28|.
TGTGCCAGCAGTCTTTCCTACAATGAGCAGTTCTTC
CASSLSYNEQFF
>TRBJ1-1|.|TRBV5-6|.
TGTGCCAGCAGCGCCGACAGGTTCGCAGGGACTGAAGCTTTCTTT
CASSADRFAGTEAFF
>TRBJ2-2|.|TRBV19|TRBD1
TGTGCCGCGGGACAGGGGGCTTGGACCGGGGAGCTGTTTTTT
CAAGQGAWTGELFF
>TRBJ1-1|many|TRBV2|TRBD1
TGTGCCAGCAGCCTGGACAGGGGCACTGAAGCTTTCTTT
CASSLDRGTEAFF
>TRBJ1-1|.|TRBV4-3|.
TGCGCCAGCAGCCAACGGGGGTCCCTGAACACTGAAGCTTTCTTT
CASSQRGSLNTEAFF
>TRBJ1-4|.|TRBV20-1|TRBD1
TGCAGTGCTATTGACGCGGACAGGGTTTCAAAACTGTTTTTT
CSAIDADRVSKLFF
>TRBJ2-7|.|TRBV19|TRBD2
TGTGCCAGTAGTTCGGGACTAGTATCGGTCGAGCAGTACTTC
CASSSGLVSVEQYF
>TRBJ2-5|.|TRBV5-1|TRBD2
TGCGCCAGCAGTTTCGGACTAGCCGAGACCCAGTACTTC
CASSFGLAETQYF
>TRBJ2-7|.|TRBV25-1|.
TGTGCCAGCAGTGCCATGACAGCAACCTACGAGCAGTACTTC
CASSAMTATYEQYF
>TRBJ2-3|.|TRBV12-3/TRBV12-4|.
TGTGCCAGCAGAACAACGCATACGCAGTATTTT
CASRTTHTQYF
>TRBJ1-2|.|TRBV18|.
TGTGCCAGCTCACCCGACCCCGGGGGCTATGGCTACACCTTC
CASSPDPGGYGYTF
>TRBJ2-3|.|TRBV6-5|.
TGTGCCAGCAGTTACGGTGGGGGGAGCACAGATACGCAGTATTTT
CASSYGGGSTDTQYF
>TRBJ2-7|.|TRBV30|.
TGTGCCTGGAGTATACGGGAATTCTACGAGCAGTACTTC
CAWSIREFYEQYF
>TRBJ1-1|.|TRBV28|.
TGTGCCATAGGGGGGAACACTGAAGCTTTCTTT
CAIGGNTEAFF
>TRBJ1-1|few|TRBV18|TRBD1
TGTGCCAGCTCACCGGGACAGCCACAGATGAACACTGAAGCTTTCTTT
CASSPGQPQMNTEAFF
>TRBJ1-6|.|TRBV12-3/TRBV12-4|.
TGTGCCAGCAGTTTTTACGGGGATTCACCCCTCCACTTT
CASSFYGDSPLHF
>TRBJ2-5|.|TRBV3-1/TRBV3-2|TRBD1
TGTGCCAGCAGCCAAGAAGACAGGGTGAGGGAAGAGACCCAGTACTTC
CASSQEDRVREETQYF
>TRBJ2-3|few|TRBV2|.
TGTGCCAGTCTCGGACAGATGGACGCGGATACGCAGTATTTT
CASLGQMDADTQYF
>TRBJ1-2|.|TRBV7-2|TRBD1
TGTGCCAGCAGCTTCGACAGGGTGCGCGGCTACACCTTC
CASSFDRVRGYTF
>TRBJ1-1|.|TRBV4-3|.
TGCGCCAGCAGCCAAGATGGGACTAACACTGAAGCTTTCTTT
CASSQDGTNTEAFF
>TRBJ1-2|.|TRBV4-3|.
TGCGCCAGCAGCCAAGAGTCAGGAGGGGTTAAGGGCTACACCTTC
CASSQESGGVKGYTF
>TRBJ2-3|.|TRBV4-3|.
TGCGCCAGCAGCCAAGATCCGAGGGAGGCAGATACGCAGTATTTT
CASSQDPREADTQYF
>TRBJ2-2|.|TRBV4-3|TRBD1
TGCGCCAGCAGCCACCTCCTGGGACAGGCGAACACCGGGGAGCTGTTTTTT
CASSHLLGQANTGELFF
>TRBJ2-1|.|TRBV18|.
TGTGCCAGCTCACCACTCAAGGGACACTCCTACAATGAGCAGTTCTTC
CASSPLKGHSYNEQFF
>TRBJ1-5|.|TRBV6-5|.
TGTGCCAGCCGGAGGACCGGGAATGCGCCCCAGCATTTT
CASRRTGNAPQHF
>TRBJ1-2|.|TRBV3-1/TRBV3-2|.
TGTGCCAGCAGCCAGGCAGGGCTTGGCTACACCTTC
CASSQAGLGYTF
>TRBJ1-5|.|TRBV20-1|.
TGCAGTGCTAGTAACAGGGGCAATCAGCCCCAGCATTTT
CSASNRGNQPQHF
>TRBJ1-4|.|TRBV4-1|.
TGCGCCAGCAGCCAAGTTGGGAGGATGGCAACTAATGAAAAACTGTTTTTT
CASSQVGRMATNEKLFF
>TRBJ2-7|.|TRBV7-9|.
TGTGCCAGCAGCTTAGCGGAACTAGCCTACGAGCAGTACTTC
CASSLAELAYEQYF
>TRBJ1-3|once|TRBV30|.
TGTGCCTGGAGTCGTGGTTTGGGGCTATACTCTGGAAACACCATATATTTT
CAWSRGLGLYSGNTIYF
>TRBJ1-1|.|TRBV5-1|.
TGCGCCAGCAGCTCGATGGACAGCACTGAAGCTTTCTTT
CASSSMDSTEAFF
>TRBJ1-5|.|TRBV28|TRBD1
TGTGCCAGCAGCTCCGGGACAGGGGGGTATCAGCCCCAGCATTTT
CASSSGTGGYQPQHF
>TRBJ1-1|.|TRBV7-9|TRBD1
TGTGCCAGCAGCCAGGGGGCGAAAAACACTGAAGCTTTCTTT
CASSQGAKNTEAFF
>TRBJ2-3|.|TRBV6-2/TRBV6-3|.
TGTGCCAGCAGTTCGACAGTGAGCACAGATACGCAGTATTTT
CASSSTVSTDTQYF